The 24 T cell receptor beta chains presented below share a single source sample, sequenced in a study of T cells in Graves' hyperthyroidism and ophthalmopathy. The TCR beta CDR3 regions underwent amplification using RNA transcripts as the source. The HTBI primer set served for first-round RT-PCR of the TCR CDR3. One entry per CDR3 protein results from TCRdb running MiXCR on the multiplex PCR reads. The data contain roughly 520,000 distinct CDR3 sequences, around a quarter of them singletons. Sequencing was done on a sample of blood. These receptors all come from a woman in her twenties or thirties with Graves' ophthalmopathy.

This clonotype was picked up many times. This chain uses TRBV29-1 with TRBJ1-1, with D unclear. V gave up 3 bases and J gave up 0 bases, with 8 bases separating them. The CDR3 runs to 13 residues. Per germline, CDR1 SQVTM and CDR2 ANQGSEA. The CDR3 nucleotides are TGCAGCGTTGAGCGGTTATTGAACACTGAAGCTTTCTTT. Translated, it gives CSVERLLNTEAFF.

This clonotype was seen more than once but under ten times. A read error may explain this, as a much larger clone is one base away. The chain combines TRBV11-2 with TRBJ2-5, with D perhaps TRBD2 (6 bases). This CDR3 contains 16 residues. CDR1 SGHAT and CDR2 FQNNGV come from the germline V gene. The chain's CDR3 is CASSLLGLTAQETKYF. Written as DNA, the CDR3 is TGTGCCAGCAGCTTACTGGGACTTACCGCCCAAGAGACCAAGTACTTC. The variable domain in full, completed from reference TRBV11-2 and TRBJ2-5, reads EAGVAQSPRYKIIEKRQSVAFWCNPISGHATLYWYQQILGQGPKLLIQFQNNGVVDDSQLPKDRFSAERLKGVDSTLKIQPAKLEDSAVYLCASSLLGLTAQETKYFGPGTRLLVL.

The genes are TRBV3-1 and TRBJ2-7; the D gene is possibly TRBD1 (6 bases). CDR1 and CDR2 (germline): LGHDT, YNNKEL (reference sequence). CDR3 length equals 14 residues. The germline V and J ends were trimmed by 3 bases and 2 bases, with 11 bases remaining between them. CDR3 bases: TGTGCCAGCAGCCAGACAGGCCGAGCCTACGAGCAGTACTTC. Translation: CASSQTGRAYEQYF.

In this sample, this clonotype turned up a few times. It may be a read error: a sequence one base away is much more abundant. No conserved phenylalanine or tryptophan is present at the end of the CDR3, so a read error is the likely explanation. This chain connects TRBV28 to TRBJ2-7; no reliable D call. V dropped 4 bases and J dropped 4 bases, with 14 bases sitting between them. Germline values: CDR1 MDHEN, CDR2 SYDVKM. The CDR3 is made up of 14 amino acids. In DNA, the CDR3 is TGTGCCAGCAGTTCCACACTACAGCTATACGAGCAGTACTAC. Translating gives CASSSTLQLYEQYY.

This clonotype was recorded many times. The rearrangement links TRBV27 to TRBJ1-2, with D unresolved. Trimming took 9 bases from V and 0 from J, leaving 11 bases between them. This CDR3 has 13 residues. Germline values: CDR1 MNHEY, CDR2 SMNVEV (reference sequence). The CDR3 loop is CASGIKPNYGYTF. The CDR3 DNA reads TGTGCCAGTGGGATAAAACCTAACTATGGCTACACCTTC.

This clonotype was observed many times. The J gene is TRBJ2-2, the V gene TRBV12-3 or TRBV12-4; 11 positions agree with TRBD1. V was clipped by 5 bases and J by 7 bases; unmatched bases: 6. The CDR3 totals 15 residues. Here the CDR3 DNA reads TGTGCCAGCAGTACGGACAGGGGGCTCGTCGGGGAGCTGTTTTTT. Its protein is CASSTDRGLVGELFF.

The chain recombines TRBV7-9 with TRBJ1-1, with unresolved D. Trimming left V 4 bases short and J 1 base short, with 13 bases between. The CDR3 consists of 15 residues. Germline V CDR1 and CDR2: SEHNR, FQNEAQ (reference sequence). CDR3 nucleotides: TGTGCCAGCAGCTATATTTCAGGATCGAACACTGAAGCTTTCTTT. Translation gives CASSYISGSNTEAFF.

The chain couples TRBV6-1 to TRBJ2-7, with no clear D. V lost 6 bases, J lost 0 bases, and 18 bases lay in between. The CDR3 covers 16 residues. Germline CDR1 is MNHNS and CDR2 is SASEGT. CDR3 DNA sequence: TGTGCCAGCAGCACCTCGGACGGTTACCCCTCCTACGAGCAGTACTTC. Its protein product is CASSTSDGYPSYEQYF.

Many counts were recorded for this clonotype. The V gene is TRBV28, the J gene TRBJ2-7; TRBD1 matches at 7 bases. The ends lost 6 bases at V and 2 bases at J; junction bases unmatched: 10. The length of the CDR3 is 15 residues. Per germline, CDR1 MDHEN and CDR2 SYDVKM. The CDR3 bases are TGTGCCAGCAGACGCCGACGGACAGGACCCTACGAGCAGTACTTC. It encodes CASRRRRTGPYEQYF.

This chain uses TRBV6-1 with TRBJ2-7, with TRBD2 matching 8 bases. The trim removed 7 bases at V and 6 bases at J, leaving 8 bases unmatched. Germline-derived CDR1 and CDR2 are MNHNS and SASEGT. The length of the CDR3 is 13 residues. The CDR3 DNA follows: TGTGCCAGCAAACCGGGACTAGTGGGCGAGCAGTACTTC. This translates into CASKPGLVGEQYF.

This clonotype was observed at least ten times. The chain links TRBV11-2 to TRBJ2-5; D might be TRBD1 or TRBD2, each matching 5 bases. Trimming removed 5 bases at V and 1 base at J, with 8 bases between. The CDR3 runs 13 residues. Germline V gene sequence: CDR1 SGHAT, CDR2 FQNNGV. CDR3 nucleotide sequence: TGTGCCAGCAGCCGAGGGGCCCAAGAGACCCAGTACTTC. Protein sequence: CASSRGAQETQYF. The complete variable domain, with remaining parts taken from reference TRBV11-2 and TRBJ2-5, reads EAGVAQSPRYKIIEKRQSVAFWCNPISGHATLYWYQQILGQGPKLLIQFQNNGVVDDSQLPKDRFSAERLKGVDSTLKIQPAKLEDSAVYLCASSRGAQETQYFGPGTRLLVL.

The chain couples TRBV28 to TRBJ1-5, with TRBD1 identical over 7 bases. With V trimmed by 10 bases and J by 2 bases, 11 bases remained unmatched. This CDR3 spans 15 amino acids. Germline CDR1 MDHEN, CDR2 SYDVKM. CDR3 amino acids: CANAPTGMGNQPQHF. The CDR3 DNA sequence: TGTGCCAATGCACCGACAGGGATGGGCAATCAGCCCCAGCATTTT.

This clonotype turned up a few times. As DNA, the CDR3 is TGTGCCAGCAGCTTCTTTGGGGGCGTTTACGAGCAGTACTTC. Its translation is CASSFFGGVYEQYF. This chain uses TRBV27 with TRBJ2-7; tentative D call: TRBD1 (6 bases). The CDR3 is made up of 14 amino acids. Trimming removed 6 bases at V and 4 bases at J, with 16 bases between. The germline gives CDR1 MNHEY, CDR2 SMNVEV (reference sequence).

This clonotype showed up just a few times. This chain joins TRBV28 and TRBJ2-7; D possibly corresponds to TRBD2 (6 bases). V was clipped by 2 bases and J by 0 bases, with 11 bases between them. This CDR3 comprises 15 residues. The germline V gene has CDR1 MDHEN and CDR2 SYDVKM. CDR3 residues: CASSLARGSSYEQYF. The CDR3 DNA follows: TGTGCCAGCAGTTTAGCCCGGGGGAGCTCCTACGAGCAGTACTTC.

In its sample, this clonotype was seen many times. V usage is TRBV27 and J usage is TRBJ1-2, with no clear D. Germline lookup yields CDR1 MNHEY and CDR2 SMNVEV (reference sequence). V lost 2 bases, J lost 8 bases, and 12 bases lay in between. This CDR3 region has 13 residues. The CDR3 sequence: CASSLSQGKGYTF. CDR3 bases: TGTGCCAGCAGTTTAAGCCAAGGGAAGGGCTACACCTTC.

This clonotype was counted only a few times. This chain joins TRBV5-6 and TRBJ2-5; 8 bases agree with TRBD1. This CDR3 comprises 14 residues. Trimming at V came to 0 bases and at J to 4 bases, leaving 2 bases not matched to a gene. Germline values: CDR1 SGHDT, CDR2 YYEEEE. CDR3 coding DNA: TGTGCCAGCAGCTTGGGGACAGGGAGAGAGACCCAGTACTTC. Translating gives CASSLGTGRETQYF.

This clonotype has more than one count but fewer than ten. A much larger clone sits a single nucleotide away, making a read error possible. This chain uses TRBV7-2 with TRBJ2-5, with 7 bases identical to TRBD2. The germline V gene has CDR1 SGHTA and CDR2 FQGNSA. The CDR3 spans 15 residues. The CDR3: CASSSMGLKGETKYF. The CDR3 DNA is TGTGCCAGCAGCTCCATGGGACTAAAAGGAGAGACCAAGTACTTC.

Comment on this clonotype: Being one base from a much bigger clone, this may be a read error. The rearrangement uses TRBV19 and TRBJ2-7, with 7 bases fitting TRBD2. J gave up 3 bases and V 8 bases, and 10 bases lay outside the gene matches. Germline CDR1 LNHDA, CDR2 SQIVND (reference sequence). The CDR3 has 14 amino acids. The CDR3 region has the DNA TGTGCCAGTGGTCTTGGACTAGGAAGCTACGAGCAGTACTTC. Its protein product is CASGLGLGSYEQYF.

The chain has TRBV7-2 and TRBJ1-1; D remains unclear. Germline V lookup: CDR1 SGHTA, CDR2 FQGNSA. Trimming shortened V by 8 bases and J by 0 bases, and 10 bases separated the two germline ends. The CDR3 spans 13 residues. CDR3 sequence: CASGQEMNTEAFF. The CDR3, as DNA: TGTGCCAGCGGTCAAGAAATGAACACTGAAGCTTTCTTT.

The sample holds many counts of this clonotype. The chain is built from TRBV10-3 and TRBJ1-2, with TRBD1 identical over 9 bases. Germline loops: CDR1 ENHRY, CDR2 SYGVKD. CDR3 length: 15 amino acids. V lost 3 bases and J lost 3; bases outside the gene matches: 5. The CDR3 loop reads CAISDGTGYDYGYTF. The CDR3 coding sequence is TGTGCCATCAGTGATGGGACAGGGTATGACTATGGCTACACCTTC.

This sequence joins TRBV4-2 and TRBJ1-2; tentatively, D is TRBD1 (6 bases). The V end lost 4 bases, the J end lost 8 bases, and 11 bases lay between the germline ends. This CDR3 comprises 12 residues. CDR1 is LGHNA, CDR2 YNFKEQ, per germline. The CDR3 nucleotides are TGTGCCAGCAGCCTACAGGGCGAAGGCTACACCTTC. Translating gives CASSLQGEGYTF.

At least ten counts were recorded for this clonotype. The chain combines TRBV28 with TRBJ2-5; 10 nucleotides agree with TRBD2. The junction had 13 bases not matched to a gene; V was cut back by 8 bases and J by 7 bases. The CDR3 loop spans 15 amino acids. Per germline, CDR1 MDHEN and CDR2 SYDVKM. CDR3 DNA: TGTGCCAGCGCGTCGGCTAGCGGGGGTCAGGGGACCCAGTACTTC. This sequence encodes CASASASGGQGTQYF.

With respect to this clonotype: A much larger clone lies one base from this, so it may be a read error. The gene calls are TRBV7-2 and TRBJ2-7; no clear D gene. The CDR3 totals 14 residues. Germline assignment: CDR1 SGHTA and CDR2 FQGNSA. CDR3 DNA sequence: TGTGCCAGCAGCCCCGCGCGCCTCGGCTACGAGCAGTGCTTC. This encodes CASSPARLGYEQCF.

This clonotype was counted many times. The chain carries TRBV6-1 and TRBJ1-6, with a possible D match to TRBD1 (6 bases). Trimming shortened V by 3 bases and J by 5 bases, and 20 bases separated the two germline ends. Germline values: CDR1 MNHNS, CDR2 SASEGT. The CDR3 consists of 18 residues. CDR3 coding DNA: TGTGCCAGCAGTGAGATCGGACAGAACCTCGGGAATAATTCACCCCTCCACTTT. This encodes CASSEIGQNLGNNSPLHF.